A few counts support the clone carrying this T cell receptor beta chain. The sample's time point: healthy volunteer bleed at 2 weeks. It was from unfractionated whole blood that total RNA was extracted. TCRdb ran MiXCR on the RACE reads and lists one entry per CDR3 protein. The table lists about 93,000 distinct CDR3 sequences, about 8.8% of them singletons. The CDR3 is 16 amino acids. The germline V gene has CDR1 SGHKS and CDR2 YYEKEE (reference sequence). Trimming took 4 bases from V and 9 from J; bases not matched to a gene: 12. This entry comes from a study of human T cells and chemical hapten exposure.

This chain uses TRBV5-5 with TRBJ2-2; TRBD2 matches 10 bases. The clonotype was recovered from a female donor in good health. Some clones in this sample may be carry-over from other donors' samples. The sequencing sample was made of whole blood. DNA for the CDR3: TGTGCCAGCAGCATGGACAGCGGGAGGGTCCTCCGGGAGCTGTTTTTT. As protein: CASSMDSGRVLRELFF. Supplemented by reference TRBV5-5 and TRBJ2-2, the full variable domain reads DAGVTQSPTHLIKTRGQQVTLRCSPISGHKSVSWYQQVLGQGPQFIFQYYEKEERGRGNFPDRFSARQFPNYSSELNVNALLLGDSALYLCASSMDSGRVLRELFFGEGSRLTVL.